These T cell receptor beta chains were read from a single sample in a study of blood T cell repertoires in COVID-19. The data were produced by immunoSEQ multiplex PCR, yet TCRdb's version contains in-frame clones alone and is incomplete. This sample has about 120,000 clones; 80% to 90% occur once, and the top ten carry roughly an eighth. Sequencing was carried out using peripheral blood. These receptors were obtained from a human donor in a cohort sampled during active COVID-19. CDR3s include the opening cysteine and the closing phenylalanine or tryptophan. D genes are given only for firm matches. Part of the rows lack a size; the others show once, few, many or a class for expanded clones.

>TRBD1|TRBJ1-2|-|TRBV2
CAGDRGRGSNYGYTF
TGTGCCGGTGACAGGGGGCGCGGATCTAACTATGGCTACACCTTC
>TRBD1|TRBJ2-7|-|TRBV7-9
CASSIRDRAYEQYF
TGTGCCAGCAGCATCCGGGACAGGGCCTACGAGCAGTACTTC
>TRBD1|TRBJ2-2|-|TRBV7-6
CASSLGGQGAWTGELFF
TGTGCCAGCAGCTTAGGAGGGCAGGGGGCCTGGACCGGGGAGCTGTTTTTT
>TRBD1|TRBJ2-5|-|TRBV10-1
CASSEGTGIGETQYF
TGCGCCAGCAGTGAGGGGACAGGGATCGGAGAGACCCAGTACTTC
>-|TRBJ1-2|-|TRBV6-5
CASTTGGLTYGYTF
TGTGCCAGCACCACGGGGGGCCTTACCTATGGCTACACCTTC
>-|TRBJ1-1|-|TRBV20-1
CSASLPGAPNTEAFF
TGCAGTGCTAGTCTTCCAGGGGCACCGAACACTGAAGCTTTCTTT
>TRBD2|TRBJ2-2|-|TRBV9
CASSAGLAGAFSTGELFF
TGTGCCAGCAGCGCGGGACTAGCGGGGGCGTTCTCGACCGGGGAGCTGTTTTTT
>TRBD1|TRBJ2-5|-|TRBV6-2/TRBV6-3
CASSNGQGGETQYF
TGTGCCAGCAGTAACGGACAGGGAGGAGAGACCCAGTACTTC
>-|TRBJ1-1|-|TRBV12-3/TRBV12-4
CASSIWRTEAFF
TGTGCCAGCAGTATATGGAGGACTGAAGCTTTCTTT
>-|TRBJ1-2|-|TRBV5-6
CASSPTGLDGYTF
TGTGCCAGCAGCCCGACAGGTCTGGATGGCTACACCTTC
>TRBD1|TRBJ2-7|-|TRBV7-2
CASSLGSGTGAIYEQYF
TGTGCCAGCAGCTTAGGTTCGGGAACAGGGGCCATCTACGAGCAGTACTTC
>-|TRBJ2-3|once|TRBV5-6
CASSFQEYTDTQYF
TGTGCCAGCAGCTTTCAGGAATACACAGATACGCAGTATTTT
>-|TRBJ2-3|-|TRBV11-3
CASSSRQIPDTQYF
TGTGCCAGCAGCTCTCGACAAATTCCAGATACGCAGTATTTT
>-|TRBJ2-7|few|TRBV5-6
CASSPRGLSSYEQYF
TGTGCCAGCAGCCCCAGGGGTTTATCCTCCTACGAGCAGTACTTC
>TRBD1|TRBJ2-1|-|TRBV5-1
CASGQAPDNEQFF
TGCGCCAGCGGACAGGCCCCAGACAATGAGCAGTTCTTC
>TRBD1|TRBJ2-7|-|TRBV7-9
CASSKGDRGYEQYF
TGTGCCAGCAGCAAGGGGGACAGGGGCTACGAGCAGTACTTC
>-|TRBJ2-6|-|TRBV6-5
CATSRGNGANVLTF
TGTGCCACAAGTAGGGGGAATGGGGCCAACGTCCTGACTTTC
>-|TRBJ2-7|few|TRBV4-1
CASSNAGTPYEQYF
TGCGCCAGCAGTAATGCGGGGACCCCCTACGAGCAGTACTTC
>TRBD2|TRBJ2-1|-|TRBV7-9
CASSLIQRGYNEQFF
TGTGCCAGCAGCTTAATACAGCGGGGTTACAATGAGCAGTTCTTC
>TRBD1|TRBJ1-4|-|TRBV7-2
CASSLEGGVRNEKLFF
TGTGCCAGCAGCTTAGAAGGGGGCGTACGGAATGAAAAACTGTTTTTT
>-|TRBJ2-5|-|TRBV2
CASSVGAQYF
TGTGCCAGCAGTGTCGGAGCCCAGTACTTC
>TRBD2|TRBJ2-1|-|TRBV7-9
CASSLGSGGYNEQFF
TGTGCCAGCAGCCTGGGAAGCGGGGGGTACAATGAGCAGTTCTTC
>TRBD2|TRBJ2-3|few|TRBV7-8
CASSLVAGAPPDTQYF
TGTGCCAGCAGCTTAGTAGCGGGGGCACCCCCAGATACGCAGTATTTT
>-|TRBJ2-5|-|TRBV5-4
CASSPDLAGETQYF
TGTGCCAGCAGCCCGGACCTCGCGGGGGAGACCCAGTACTTC
>TRBD1|TRBJ1-2|-|TRBV5-6
CASSLDGRQGQEYGYTF
TGTGCCAGCAGCTTAGATGGGCGACAGGGACAGGAATATGGCTACACCTTC
>-|TRBJ1-4|many|TRBV10-1
CASSEEGKGRTNEKLFF
TGCGCCAGCAGTGAAGAGGGTAAGGGCCGAACTAATGAAAAACTGTTTTTT
>TRBD1|TRBJ2-5|-|TRBV19
CASSPQGQGRETQYF
TGTGCCAGTAGTCCCCAGGGACAGGGAAGGGAGACCCAGTACTTC
>TRBD1|TRBJ2-1|-|TRBV6-5
CASSRTGYNEQFF
TGTGCCAGCAGCCGGACAGGTTACAATGAGCAGTTCTTC
>TRBD1|TRBJ2-7|-|TRBV7-9
CASSWDRGQDEQYF
TGTGCCAGCAGCTGGGACAGGGGGCAAGACGAGCAGTACTTC
>TRBD2|TRBJ2-3|-|TRBV11-2
CASSLDVAGGRSPQYF
TGTGCCAGCAGCTTAGATGTAGCGGGGGGGCGATCTCCGCAGTATTTT
>-|TRBJ2-7|-|TRBV6-2/TRBV6-3
CASSWGDEQYF
TGTGCCAGCAGTTGGGGGGACGAGCAGTACTTC
>-|TRBJ2-2|once|TRBV6-5
CASSSPRKTGELFF
TGTGCCAGCAGTTCGCCTAGGAAAACCGGGGAGCTGTTTTTT
>TRBD2|TRBJ2-7|-|TRBV5-1
CASSLRTSGGPEQYF
TGCGCCAGCAGCCTCAGGACTAGCGGGGGGCCCGAGCAGTACTTC
>-|TRBJ1-2|-|TRBV6-2/TRBV6-3
CASSNPGNYGYTF
TGTGCCAGCAGTAACCCAGGGAATTATGGCTACACCTTC
>TRBD1|TRBJ2-1|-|TRBV6-4
CASAGQGASGGINEQFF
TGTGCCAGTGCGGGACAGGGGGCGAGCGGGGGTATCAATGAGCAGTTCTTC
>TRBD2|TRBJ2-3|-|TRBV9
CASSVALAGGKDTQYF
TGTGCCAGCAGCGTAGCGCTAGCGGGGGGGAAAGATACGCAGTATTTT
>TRBD1|TRBJ2-1|-|TRBV9
CASSGTGFTQFF
TGTGCCAGCAGCGGGACAGGGTTTACCCAGTTCTTC
>TRBD1|TRBJ2-5|-|TRBV7-2
CASSLTGWEQETQYF
TGTGCCAGCAGCTTGACAGGGTGGGAGCAAGAGACCCAGTACTTC
>TRBD2|TRBJ2-7|-|TRBV6-4
CASSALASGGAGEQYF
TGTGCCAGCAGTGCCCTCGCTAGCGGGGGGGCCGGGGAGCAGTACTTC
>-|TRBJ2-3|few|TRBV29-1
CSVSAAYTDTQYF
TGCAGCGTTAGTGCAGCGTACACAGATACGCAGTATTTT
>TRBD2|TRBJ2-1|-|TRBV6-6
CASSRVSGGAGYNEQFF
TGTGCCAGCAGTCGGGTTAGCGGGGGGGCTGGCTACAATGAGCAGTTCTTC
>-|TRBJ2-5|few|TRBV11-2
CASSNQGIPLETQYF
TGTGCCAGCAGCAACCAGGGGATCCCCTTGGAGACCCAGTACTTC
>-|TRBJ2-3|-|TRBV19
CASSMGTGGGPDTQYF
TGTGCCAGTAGTATGGGGACGGGGGGCGGCCCAGATACGCAGTATTTT
>-|TRBJ2-7|-|TRBV6-5
CASNPGGYFYEQYF
TGTGCCAGCAACCCCGGCGGATATTTCTACGAGCAGTACTTC
>-|TRBJ1-5|once|TRBV19
CASSPKWGSNQPQHF
TGTGCCAGTAGTCCAAAGTGGGGCAGCAATCAGCCCCAGCATTTT
>TRBD1|TRBJ2-7|-|TRBV2
CASSADREVSEQYF
TGTGCCAGCAGTGCGGACAGGGAGGTCTCCGAGCAGTACTTC
>-|TRBJ1-6|-|TRBV19
CASSPAYGGSYNSPLHF
TGTGCCAGTTCCCCAGCTTACGGGGGCTCCTATAATTCACCCCTCCACTTT
>TRBD2|TRBJ2-7|once|TRBV20-1
CSASRGAGGPAISYEQYF
TGCAGTGCTAGTAGAGGGGCGGGGGGTCCTGCGATCTCCTACGAGCAGTACTTC
>TRBD1|TRBJ1-4|-|TRBV25-1
CASSVVTGGTNEKLFF
TGTGCCAGCAGTGTCGTCACAGGGGGCACTAATGAAAAACTGTTTTTT
>-|TRBJ2-2|-|TRBV6-2/TRBV6-3
CASSYYAGVKPGELFF
TGTGCCAGCAGTTACTATGCAGGGGTAAAGCCCGGGGAGCTGTTTTTT
>TRBD2|TRBJ2-5|once|TRBV5-1
CASSLGTSGGAGETQYF
TGCGCCAGCAGCCTTGGGACTAGCGGGGGGGCCGGGGAGACCCAGTACTTC
>-|TRBJ2-7|-|TRBV24-1
CATSDSSGMEQYF
TGTGCCACCAGTGATTCCTCAGGGATGGAGCAGTACTTC
>TRBD2|TRBJ2-3|once|TRBV7-2
CASSFSESGGARLDTQYF
TGTGCCAGCAGCTTCTCCGAAAGCGGGGGGGCGAGGTTAGATACGCAGTATTTT
>TRBD2|TRBJ2-3|-|TRBV6-5
CASSYGAGGSTDTQYF
TGTGCCAGCAGTTACGGGGCGGGGGGGAGCACAGATACGCAGTATTTT
>TRBD1|TRBJ2-3|-|TRBV14
CASSQQGASTDTQYF
TGTGCCAGCAGCCAACAGGGGGCAAGCACAGATACGCAGTATTTT